Detailed here is one T cell receptor (beta chain). This clonotype was found many times. Its binding antigen is unknown. No much larger clone exists at a distance of one base, and base qualities are not known. SuperScript III was used to reverse transcribe 500 ng RNA with primers targeting the alpha and beta constant regions. Alpha and beta chain libraries were generated separately via chain-specific third strand synthesis with multiplexing indices. The protocol used a single primer pair to amplify all rearrangements within a chain, which avoided primer bias, and attached molecular barcodes to each cDNA molecule. Purified cDNA was joined by T4 RNA Ligase 1 to a 5' RACE adapter carrying a random hexamer and the SP2 sequencing primer site. Second strand synthesis was performed with Phusion polymerase and primed from the SP2 site, and slow temperature ramps were applied to favor optimal annealing. Each molecule's 12-nucleotide barcode consisted of two random hexamer sequences, both added before amplification and joined together. A brief initial PCR introduced P5 and P7 adapter elements together with a second index, and a roughly 20-cycle amplification PCR using P5s and P7 primers was subsequently performed. The libraries went through 27 PCR cycles in total, were quantified on a Qubit, were sized on a Bioanalyzer, and were diluted to about 4 nM. Normalized libraries were sequenced on an Illumina MiSeq with 2 x 250 paired-end kits. Reverse transcription reactions underwent purification over MinElute columns, with elution into roughly 10 ul Tris-Cl. The adapter ligations were run for roughly 25 hours at 16 degrees C, and AMPure XP beads at a 1:1 ratio were afterwards used to clean them. The paper's processing steps were these. A modified Decombinator that output V, J, insert and barcode information was used to process the demultiplexed FASTQ files. Sequences that shared a barcode but differed from the dominant sequence were treated as errors and discarded, and barcodes were clustered at Levenshtein distance 3 and counted to estimate the original cDNA molecules. For downstream analyses, the R packages ineq, vegan, igraph and RCytoscape were used, along with IMGT nomenclature and CDR3 definitions. To avoid skew from clonal expansion, each TCR was counted once, and V gene usage was computed over distinct sequences. Similarity networks connected unique CDR3 amino acid sequences within a donor whenever two sequences differed by a single Levenshtein edit. Published HIV-specific CDR3s (about 90 alpha, approximately 680 beta) and CMV-specific CDR3s (roughly 14 alpha, 200 to 300 beta) were compiled and searched for in the repertoires. Random subsampling to size-matched repertoires showed patients' decreased diversity was not caused by their lower sequence numbers. TCRdb reprocessed the public reads (quality trimming at Q25 with fastp, clone calling with MiXCR) and kept in-frame beta chains. Each entry merges the rows of one CDR3 protein and shows their most common DNA and genes. The V and J calls reflect TCRdb's pipeline rather than the authors' work. The sample records roughly 18,000 distinct CDR3 sequences, about 9.5% of which are singletons. The leading ten clones occupy 2.5% to 4% of the sample.

The sample comes from a study of HIV-infected patients and healthy controls (dated by TCRdb to the mid-2010s). The study in broad terms: The study tested whether deep TCR repertoire sequencing of HIV patients' small blood samples could capture immune perturbation and reconstitution.

Since whole blood was used without any cell fractionation, the repertoire reflected all peripheral T cells in unsorted form. As controls, ten healthy donors without infection were sampled, and about 40% of the ten donors were sampled a second time about 3 months later. An approximately 2.6 ml sample of peripheral blood was drawn into Tempus tubes for RNA extraction. The TURBO-DNase kit was used to remove leftover genomic DNA, and GLOBINclear was used to deplete globin mRNA. The germline V gene supplies CDR1 MGHRA and CDR2 YSYEKL. CDR3 length: 14 amino acids, cysteine to phenylalanine. The read is trimmed to its CDR3 DNA, 42 bases read in frame from base 1. V loses 1 base of germline sequence and J loses 5 bases, and the interval between the two ends is 11 bases. The paper as a whole reports these results and caveats: The study did not determine donor HLA types. Healthy control repertoires showed roughly threefold more distinct CDR3s and higher Shannon diversity than untreated HIV+ repertoires. Using whole blood restricted sequencing depth and prevented separating the dynamics of distinct T-cell subpopulations. Size-matched repertoire data did not replicate the apparent post-therapy recovery of the Gini index in HIV-infected patients. Unequal numbers of distinct sequences between patients and controls complicated comparisons, and size-matching overweighted rare events from HIV-infected data. Processing included only sixteen HIV-infected individuals, and this was regarded by the authors as a major limit on how widely the findings apply. Slight age and sex profile differences between the study cohorts did not explain the observed diversity differences. Alpha-beta chain pairing was not determined in the samples. Alpha-chain CDR3s from MAIT cells occurred at high frequency in healthy controls but were severely depleted in HIV+ repertoires. By Jaccard index and by the count of highly shared sequences, healthy controls shared more CDR3s between individuals than HIV+ patients did. Compared with controls, HIV-infected patients showed significantly different mean usage of eight alpha and eight beta V genes. Oligoclonality may be reflected in the significantly higher mean Gini indices of HIV-infected repertoires compared with controls. During therapy, HIV-associated CDR3s significantly decreased in frequency, while CMV-associated CDR3s did not change significantly, though most became more frequent.

This TCR was recovered from an adult in good health. The V gene is TRBV4-1 and the J gene is TRBJ1-1; the D segment cannot be called with confidence. Source material: blood. CDR3 protein: CASSQGEVETEAFF. Read as DNA, the sequence is TGCGCCAGCAGCCAAGGGGAGGTTGAGACTGAAGCTTTCTTT.